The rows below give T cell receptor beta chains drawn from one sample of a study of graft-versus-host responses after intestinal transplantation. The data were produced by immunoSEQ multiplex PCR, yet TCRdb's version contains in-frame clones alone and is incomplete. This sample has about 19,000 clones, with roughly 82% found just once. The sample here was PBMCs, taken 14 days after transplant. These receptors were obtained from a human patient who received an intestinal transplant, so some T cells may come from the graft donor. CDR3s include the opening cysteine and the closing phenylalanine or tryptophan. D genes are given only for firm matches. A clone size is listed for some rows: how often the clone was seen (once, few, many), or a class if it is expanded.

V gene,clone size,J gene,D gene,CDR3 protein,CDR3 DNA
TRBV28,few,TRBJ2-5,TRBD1,CASNLDRVGSQYF,TGTGCCAGCAATTTGGACAGGGTCGGATCCCAGTACTTC
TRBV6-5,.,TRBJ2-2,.,CASSYQNTGELFF,TGTGCCAGCAGTTACCAGAACACCGGGGAGCTGTTTTTT
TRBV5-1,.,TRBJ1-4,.,CASSFRQLRSTNEKLFF,TGCGCCAGCAGCTTCCGGCAGCTCCGTTCAACTAATGAAAAACTGTTTTTT
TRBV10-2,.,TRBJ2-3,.,CASSDDPARDTQYF,TGCGCCAGCAGTGATGATCCGGCTAGGGATACGCAGTATTTT
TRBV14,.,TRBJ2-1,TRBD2,CASSRILAGDNEQFF,TGTGCCAGCAGCCGGATTCTAGCGGGTGACAATGAGCAGTTCTTC
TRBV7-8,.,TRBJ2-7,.,CASSDRGLLSNEQYF,TGTGCCAGCAGCGACCGGGGACTGCTCTCCAACGAGCAGTACTTC
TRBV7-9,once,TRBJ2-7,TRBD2,CASSFPRGISYEQYF,TGTGCCAGCAGCTTTCCGCGGGGGATCTCCTACGAGCAGTACTTC
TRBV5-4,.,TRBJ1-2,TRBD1,CASSHRDRGFINYGYTF,TGTGCCAGCAGCCACCGGGACAGGGGCTTTATTAACTATGGCTACACCTTC
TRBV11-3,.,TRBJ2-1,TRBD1,CASSLTGSSYNEQFF,TGTGCCAGCAGCTTGACAGGGAGCTCCTACAATGAGCAGTTCTTC
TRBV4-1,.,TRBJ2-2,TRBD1,CASSQDIVWTGVNTGELFF,TGCGCCAGCAGCCAAGATATAGTTTGGACAGGGGTAAACACCGGGGAGCTGTTTTTT
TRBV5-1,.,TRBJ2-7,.,CASSLEGLATTFFEQYF,TGCGCCAGCAGCTTGGAGGGGCTAGCGACAACATTTTTCGAGCAGTACTTC
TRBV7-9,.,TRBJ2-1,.,CASSTSSYNEQFF,TGTGCCAGCAGCACTAGCTCCTACAATGAGCAGTTCTTC
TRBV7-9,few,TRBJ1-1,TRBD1,CASSPTGVNTEAFF,TGTGCCAGCAGCCCGACAGGGGTGAACACTGAAGCTTTCTTT
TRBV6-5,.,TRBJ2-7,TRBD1,CASLHRDRVSEQYF,TGTGCCAGCCTTCACCGGGACAGGGTAAGCGAGCAGTACTTC
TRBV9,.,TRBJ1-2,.,CASSGTGNGNGYTF,TGTGCCAGCAGCGGCACAGGGAATGGGAATGGCTACACCTTC
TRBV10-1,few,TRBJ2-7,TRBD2,CATPSGGTSGSGGQYF,TGCGCCACCCCTTCAGGAGGGACTAGCGGGAGCGGGGGGCAGTACTTC
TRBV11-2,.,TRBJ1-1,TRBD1,CASSSDWDRGRTEAFF,TGTGCCAGCAGCTCCGACTGGGACAGGGGGCGAACTGAAGCTTTCTTT
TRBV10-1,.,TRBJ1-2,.,CASSEADRPLANYGYTF,TGCGCCAGCAGTGAGGCAGACCGCCCCTTAGCTAACTATGGCTACACCTTC
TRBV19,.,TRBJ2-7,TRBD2,CASSWRGRAEQYF,TGTGCCAGTAGCTGGCGCGGGAGGGCCGAGCAGTACTTC
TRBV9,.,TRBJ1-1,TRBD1,CASSVAEDRVGINTEAFF,TGTGCCAGCAGCGTAGCTGAGGACAGGGTGGGGATAAACACTGAAGCTTTCTTT
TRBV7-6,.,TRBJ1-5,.,CASSSGGGQPQHF,TGTGCCAGCAGCTCGGGGGGGGGCCAGCCCCAGCATTTT
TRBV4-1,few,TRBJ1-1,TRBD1,CASSPGQSGTEAFF,TGCGCCAGCAGCCCGGGACAGTCGGGCACTGAAGCTTTCTTT
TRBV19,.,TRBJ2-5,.,CASSIKGPRETQYF,TGTGCCAGTAGTATAAAGGGACCTCGAGAGACCCAGTACTTC
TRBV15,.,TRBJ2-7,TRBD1,CATSTPLDRGYEQYF,TGTGCCACCAGCACCCCTCTCGACAGGGGGTACGAGCAGTACTTC
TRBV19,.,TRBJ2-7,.,CASSIGKDSYEQYF,TGTGCCAGTAGTATAGGTAAGGACTCCTACGAGCAGTACTTC
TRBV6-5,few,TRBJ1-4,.,CASSYSSRVNEKLFF,TGTGCCAGCAGTTACAGTAGCAGGGTTAATGAAAAACTGTTTTTT
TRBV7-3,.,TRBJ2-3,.,CASSPSPTDTQYF,TGTGCCAGCAGCCCCTCCCCCACAGATACGCAGTATTTT
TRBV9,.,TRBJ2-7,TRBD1,CASSATGEKQYF,TGTGCCAGCAGCGCTACAGGGGAGAAGCAGTACTTC
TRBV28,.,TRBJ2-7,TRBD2,CASSYTLADSAYEQYF,TGTGCCAGCAGCTATACCCTAGCGGACTCAGCCTACGAGCAGTACTTC
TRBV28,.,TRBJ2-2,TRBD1,CASSRPGGAGTGELFF,TGTGCCAGCAGCAGACCAGGGGGCGCGGGCACCGGGGAGCTGTTTTTT
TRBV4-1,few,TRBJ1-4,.,CASSRLPGRFNEKLFF,TGCGCCAGCAGCCGGTTGCCGGGACGGTTTAATGAAAAACTGTTTTTT
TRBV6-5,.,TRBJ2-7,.,CASSPGASYEQYF,TGTGCCAGCAGTCCCGGGGCTTCCTACGAGCAGTACTTC
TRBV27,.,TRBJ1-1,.,CASSLIGNTEAFF,TGTGCCAGCAGTTTGATTGGGAACACTGAAGCTTTCTTT
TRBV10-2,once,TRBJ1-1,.,CASSESGGSEAFF,TGCGCCAGCAGTGAGTCGGGGGGGTCTGAAGCTTTCTTT
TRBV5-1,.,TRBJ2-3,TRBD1,CASSANRGSTDTQYF,TGCGCCAGCAGCGCAAACAGGGGGAGTACAGATACGCAGTATTTT
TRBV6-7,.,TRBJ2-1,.,CASSYSTGSFYNEQFF,TGTGCCAGCAGTTACTCGACGGGGTCTTTCTACAATGAGCAGTTCTTC
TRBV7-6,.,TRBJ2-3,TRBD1,CASSSRNRGSTDTQYF,TGTGCCAGCAGCTCGAGGAACAGGGGGAGCACAGATACGCAGTATTTT
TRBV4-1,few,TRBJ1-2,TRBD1,CASSPQGVNYGYTF,TGCGCCAGCAGCCCCCAGGGGGTTAACTATGGCTACACCTTC
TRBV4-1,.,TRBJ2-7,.,CASSQESHLASYEQYF,TGCGCCAGCAGCCAAGAGTCCCATCTAGCCTCCTACGAGCAGTACTTC